This T cell receptor (beta chain) was profiled in a study of T cells in Graves' hyperthyroidism and ophthalmopathy. V was trimmed by 0 bases and J by 7 bases, leaving 15 bases between them. The V gene's germline CDR1 is MNHEY and CDR2 SVGAGI. CDR3 length: 16 amino acids. This clonotype was seen at least ten times. There were TCR beta CDR3 regions amplified from RNA transcripts. The HTBI primer set drove a first-round RT-PCR of the TCR CDR3. TCRdb processed the multiplex PCR reads anew with MiXCR; each CDR3 protein has one entry. The table lists around 620,000 distinct CDR3 sequences, approximately 44% of them singletons.

The sequence was collected from an adult woman with Graves' disease, either hyperthyroidism or ophthalmopathy (not recorded which). This chain joins TRBV6-5 and TRBJ2-2; D unclear. Source material: peripheral blood or thyroid tissue (not recorded which). In DNA, the CDR3 is TGTGCCAGCAGTTACTCTATGTCTAGGAGTGACGGGGAGCTGTTTTTT. Translation gives CASSYSMSRSDGELFF.